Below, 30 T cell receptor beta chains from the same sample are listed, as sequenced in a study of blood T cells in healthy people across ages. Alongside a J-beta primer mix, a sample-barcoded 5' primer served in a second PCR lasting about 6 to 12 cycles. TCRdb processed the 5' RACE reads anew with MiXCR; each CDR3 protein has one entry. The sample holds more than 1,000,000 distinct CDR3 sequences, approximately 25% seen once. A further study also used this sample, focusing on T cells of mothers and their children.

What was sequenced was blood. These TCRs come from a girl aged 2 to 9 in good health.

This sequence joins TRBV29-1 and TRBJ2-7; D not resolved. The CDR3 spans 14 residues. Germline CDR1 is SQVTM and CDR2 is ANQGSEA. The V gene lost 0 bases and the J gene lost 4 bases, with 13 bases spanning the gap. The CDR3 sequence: CSVEDGSNTYEQYF. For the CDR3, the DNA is TGCAGCGTTGAAGACGGGTCAAATACTTACGAGCAGTACTTC.

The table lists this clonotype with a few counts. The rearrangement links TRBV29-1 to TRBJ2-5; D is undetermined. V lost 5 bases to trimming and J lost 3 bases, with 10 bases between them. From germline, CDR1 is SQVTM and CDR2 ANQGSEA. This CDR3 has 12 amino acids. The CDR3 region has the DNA TGCAGCGTTTATATGGCAGAAGAGACCCAGTACTTC. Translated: CSVYMAEETQYF.

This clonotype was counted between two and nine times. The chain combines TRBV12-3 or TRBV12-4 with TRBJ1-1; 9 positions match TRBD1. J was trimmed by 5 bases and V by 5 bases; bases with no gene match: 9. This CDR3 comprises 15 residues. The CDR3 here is CASSQQGALSTEAFF. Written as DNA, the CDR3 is TGTGCCAGCAGTCAACAGGGGGCGCTGAGTACTGAAGCTTTCTTT.

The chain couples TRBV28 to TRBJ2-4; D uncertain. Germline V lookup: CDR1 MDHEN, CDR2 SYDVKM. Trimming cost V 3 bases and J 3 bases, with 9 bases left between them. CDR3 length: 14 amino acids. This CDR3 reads CASSFGGDKNIQYF. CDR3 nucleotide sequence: TGTGCCAGCAGTTTTGGCGGAGACAAAAACATTCAGTACTTC.

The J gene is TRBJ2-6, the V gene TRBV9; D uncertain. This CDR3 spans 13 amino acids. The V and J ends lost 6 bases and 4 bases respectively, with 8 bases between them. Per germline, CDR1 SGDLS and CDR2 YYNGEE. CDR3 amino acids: CASNSGGANVLTF. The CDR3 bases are TGTGCCAGCAATTCCGGCGGGGCCAACGTCCTGACTTTC.

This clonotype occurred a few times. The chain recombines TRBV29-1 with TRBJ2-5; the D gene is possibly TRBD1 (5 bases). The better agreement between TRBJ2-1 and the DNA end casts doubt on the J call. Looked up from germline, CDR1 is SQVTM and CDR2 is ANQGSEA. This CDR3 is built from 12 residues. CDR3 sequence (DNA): TGCAGCGTTTTAGACAGTTTGAATGAGCAGTTCTTC. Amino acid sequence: CSVLDSLNEQFF.

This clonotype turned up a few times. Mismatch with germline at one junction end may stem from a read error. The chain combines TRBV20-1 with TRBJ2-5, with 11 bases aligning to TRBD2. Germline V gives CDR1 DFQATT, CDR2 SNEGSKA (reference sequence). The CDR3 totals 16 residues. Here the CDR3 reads CSASQLAGVAGETQYF. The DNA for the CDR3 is TGCAGCGCTAGTCAACTAGCGGGAGTAGCGGGAGAGACCCAGTACTTC.

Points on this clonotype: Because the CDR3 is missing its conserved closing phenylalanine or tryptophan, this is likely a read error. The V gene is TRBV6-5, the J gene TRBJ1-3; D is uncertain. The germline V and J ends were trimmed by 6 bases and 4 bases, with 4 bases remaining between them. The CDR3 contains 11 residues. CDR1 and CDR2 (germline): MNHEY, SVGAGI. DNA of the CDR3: TGTGCCAGCAGAGAAGGAAACACCATATATCTT. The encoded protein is CASREGNTIYL.

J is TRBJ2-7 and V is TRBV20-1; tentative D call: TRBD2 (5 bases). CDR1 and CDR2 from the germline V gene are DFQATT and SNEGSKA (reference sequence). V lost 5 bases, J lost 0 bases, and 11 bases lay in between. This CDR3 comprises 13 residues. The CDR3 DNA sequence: TGCAGTGCTTACAACGGGGTCTCCTACGAGCAGTACTTC. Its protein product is CSAYNGVSYEQYF.

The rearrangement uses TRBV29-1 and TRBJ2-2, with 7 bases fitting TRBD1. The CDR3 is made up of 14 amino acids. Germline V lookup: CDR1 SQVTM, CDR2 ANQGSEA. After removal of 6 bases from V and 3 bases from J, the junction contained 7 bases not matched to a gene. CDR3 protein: CSVGDRVDTGELFF. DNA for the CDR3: TGCAGCGTAGGTGACAGGGTAGACACCGGGGAGCTGTTTTTT.

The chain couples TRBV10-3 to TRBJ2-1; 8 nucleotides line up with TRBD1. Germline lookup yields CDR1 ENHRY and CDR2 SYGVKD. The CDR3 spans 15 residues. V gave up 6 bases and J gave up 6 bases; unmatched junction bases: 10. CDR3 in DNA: TGTGCCATCAGCAACAGGGGGATTCTCCCCAATGAGCAGTTCTTC. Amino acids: CAISNRGILPNEQFF.

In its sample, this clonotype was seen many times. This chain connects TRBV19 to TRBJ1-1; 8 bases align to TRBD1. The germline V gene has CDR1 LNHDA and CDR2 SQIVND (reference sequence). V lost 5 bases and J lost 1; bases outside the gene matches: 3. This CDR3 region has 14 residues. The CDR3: CASSLGTGNTEAFF. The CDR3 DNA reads TGTGCCAGTAGTCTCGGGACAGGGAACACTGAAGCTTTCTTT.

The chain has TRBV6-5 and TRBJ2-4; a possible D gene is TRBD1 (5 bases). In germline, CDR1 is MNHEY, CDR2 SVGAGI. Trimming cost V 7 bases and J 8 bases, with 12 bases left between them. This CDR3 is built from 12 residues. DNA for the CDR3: TGTGCCAGCAAGACCAGACAGCACATTCAGTACTTC. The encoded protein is CASKTRQHIQYF.

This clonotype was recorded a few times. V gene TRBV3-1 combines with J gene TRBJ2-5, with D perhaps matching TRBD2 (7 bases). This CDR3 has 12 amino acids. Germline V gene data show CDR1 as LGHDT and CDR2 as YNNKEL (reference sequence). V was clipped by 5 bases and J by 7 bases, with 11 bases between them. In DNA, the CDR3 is TGTGCCAGCAGCGGGGGAGGGGGGACCCAGTACTTC. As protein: CASSGGGGTQYF.

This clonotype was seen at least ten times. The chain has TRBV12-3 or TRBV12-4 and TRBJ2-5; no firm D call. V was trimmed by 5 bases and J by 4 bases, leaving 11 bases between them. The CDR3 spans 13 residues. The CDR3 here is CASSPFARETQYF. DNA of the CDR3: TGTGCCAGCAGTCCCTTCGCCAGAGAGACCCAGTACTTC.

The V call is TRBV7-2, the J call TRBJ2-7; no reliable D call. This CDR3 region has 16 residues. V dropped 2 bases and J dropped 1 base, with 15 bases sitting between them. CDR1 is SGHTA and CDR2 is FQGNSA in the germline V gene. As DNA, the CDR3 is TGTGCCAGCAGCTTAAAGGGCGGCAGTTCTTCCTACGAGCAGTACTTC. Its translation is CASSLKGGSSSYEQYF.

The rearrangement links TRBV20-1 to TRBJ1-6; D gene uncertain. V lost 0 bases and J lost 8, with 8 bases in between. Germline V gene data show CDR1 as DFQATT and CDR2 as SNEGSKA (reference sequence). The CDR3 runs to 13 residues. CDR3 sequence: CSARDPEYSPLHF. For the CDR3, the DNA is TGCAGTGCTAGAGATCCGGAGTATTCACCCCTCCACTTT.

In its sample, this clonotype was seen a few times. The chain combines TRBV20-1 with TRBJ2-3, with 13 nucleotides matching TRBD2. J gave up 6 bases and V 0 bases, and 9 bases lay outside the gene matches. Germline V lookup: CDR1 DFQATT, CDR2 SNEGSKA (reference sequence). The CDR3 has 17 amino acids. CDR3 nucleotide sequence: TGCAGTGCTAGAGATGAAGGACTAGCGGGGGAGATGGATACGCAGTATTTT. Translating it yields CSARDEGLAGEMDTQYF.

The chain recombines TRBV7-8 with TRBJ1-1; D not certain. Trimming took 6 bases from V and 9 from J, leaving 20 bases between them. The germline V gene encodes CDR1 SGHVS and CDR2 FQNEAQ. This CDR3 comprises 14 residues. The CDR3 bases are TGTGCCAGCAGTCGAACCCCACCCGGGCCCCAAGCTTTCTTT. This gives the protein CASSRTPPGPQAFF. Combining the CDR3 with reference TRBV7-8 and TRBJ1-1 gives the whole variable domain GAGVSQSPRYKVAKRGQDVALRCDPISGHVSLFWYQQALGQGPEFLTYFQNEAQLDKSGLPSDRFFAERPEGSVSTLKIQRTQQEDSAVYLCASSRTPPGPQAFFGQGTRLTVV.

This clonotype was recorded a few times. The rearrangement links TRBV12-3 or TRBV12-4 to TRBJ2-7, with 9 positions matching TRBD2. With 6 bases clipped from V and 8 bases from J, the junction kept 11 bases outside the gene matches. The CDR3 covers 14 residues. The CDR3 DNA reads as TGTGCCAGCAGCTCCCGCGGGGGGGTTCGGCAGCAGTACTTC. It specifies CASSSRGGVRQQYF.

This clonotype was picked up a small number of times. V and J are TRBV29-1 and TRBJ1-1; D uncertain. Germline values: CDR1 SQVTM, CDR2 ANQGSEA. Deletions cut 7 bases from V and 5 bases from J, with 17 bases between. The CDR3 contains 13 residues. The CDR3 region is CSGFFEGRTEAFF. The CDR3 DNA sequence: TGCAGCGGATTCTTCGAGGGCAGGACTGAAGCTTTCTTT.

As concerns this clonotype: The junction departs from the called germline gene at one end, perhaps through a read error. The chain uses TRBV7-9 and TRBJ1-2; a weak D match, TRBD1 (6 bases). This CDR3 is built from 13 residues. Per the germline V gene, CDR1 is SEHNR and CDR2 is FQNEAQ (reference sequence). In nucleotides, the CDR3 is TGTGCCAACAGCTTAACAGGGTCCTATGGCTACACCTTC. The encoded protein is CANSLTGSYGYTF.

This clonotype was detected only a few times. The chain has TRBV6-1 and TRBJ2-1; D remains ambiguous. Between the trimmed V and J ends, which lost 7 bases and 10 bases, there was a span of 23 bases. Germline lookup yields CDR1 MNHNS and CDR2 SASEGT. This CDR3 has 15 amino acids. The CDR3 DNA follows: TGTGCCAGCAAGCCGGAAAGCCTAAATCTCATAGAGCAGTTCTTC. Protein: CASKPESLNLIEQFF.

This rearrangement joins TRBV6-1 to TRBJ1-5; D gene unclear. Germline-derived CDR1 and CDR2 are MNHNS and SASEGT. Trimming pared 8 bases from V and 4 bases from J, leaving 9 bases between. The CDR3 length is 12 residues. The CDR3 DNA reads TGTGCCAGCCACAGACTAAATCAGCCCCAGCATTTT. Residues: CASHRLNQPQHF.

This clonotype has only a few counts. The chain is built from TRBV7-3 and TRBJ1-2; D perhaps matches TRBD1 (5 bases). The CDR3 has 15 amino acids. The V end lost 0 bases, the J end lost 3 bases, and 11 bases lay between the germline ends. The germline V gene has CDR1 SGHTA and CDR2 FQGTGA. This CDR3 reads CASSLTGAGHYGYTF. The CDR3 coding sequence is TGTGCCAGCAGCTTAACCGGGGCCGGGCACTATGGCTACACCTTC.

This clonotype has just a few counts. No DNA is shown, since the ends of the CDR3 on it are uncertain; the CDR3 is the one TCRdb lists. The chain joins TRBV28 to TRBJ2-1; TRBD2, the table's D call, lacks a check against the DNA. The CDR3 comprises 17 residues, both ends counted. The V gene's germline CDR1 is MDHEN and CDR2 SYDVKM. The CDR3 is CASSSSELPSGIREQFF.

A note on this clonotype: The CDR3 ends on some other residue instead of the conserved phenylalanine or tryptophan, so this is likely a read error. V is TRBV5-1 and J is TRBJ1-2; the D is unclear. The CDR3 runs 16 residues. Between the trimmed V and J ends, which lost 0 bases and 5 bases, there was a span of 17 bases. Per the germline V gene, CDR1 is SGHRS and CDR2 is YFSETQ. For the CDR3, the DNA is TGCGCCAGCAGCTTGGCCGTCTTTCAAGATACATATGGCTACACCCTC. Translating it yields CASSLAVFQDTYGYTL.

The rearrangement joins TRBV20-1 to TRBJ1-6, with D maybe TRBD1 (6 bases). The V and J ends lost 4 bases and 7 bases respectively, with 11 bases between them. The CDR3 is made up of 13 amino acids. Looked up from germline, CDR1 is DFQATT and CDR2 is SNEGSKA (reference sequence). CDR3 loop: CSAKRDTNSPLHF. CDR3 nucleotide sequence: TGCAGTGCTAAGAGGGACACGAATTCACCCCTCCACTTT.

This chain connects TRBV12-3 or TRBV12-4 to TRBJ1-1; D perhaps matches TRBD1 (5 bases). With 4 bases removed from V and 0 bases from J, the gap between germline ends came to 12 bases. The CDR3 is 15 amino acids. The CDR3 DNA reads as TGTGCCAGCAGTTCCCAGGGAGGGTTGAACACTGAAGCTTTCTTT. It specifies CASSSQGGLNTEAFF.

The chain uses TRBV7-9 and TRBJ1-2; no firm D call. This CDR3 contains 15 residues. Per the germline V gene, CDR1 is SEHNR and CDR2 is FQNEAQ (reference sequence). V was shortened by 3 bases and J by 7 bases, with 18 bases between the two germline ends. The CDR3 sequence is CASSFQEWAVGGYTF. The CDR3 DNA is TGTGCCAGCAGCTTTCAAGAGTGGGCAGTGGGTGGCTACACCTTC.